The source of this T cell receptor (beta chain) is a study of T cells after yellow fever vaccination. Study in general: The fractions with low cell numbers were processed using SMART-Seq v4 Ultra Low Input. Study-level findings and limits: Abundant clonotypes from the bulk population could contaminate FACS-sorted repertoires. Weaker overall, the secondary response nonetheless peaked faster (day 5 versus 15).

TCRdb redid the calling of the 5' RACE reads with MiXCR, one entry per CDR3 protein. The sample has 610,000 or so distinct CDR3 sequences, 9% to 15% seen once. The V end lost 4 bases, the J end lost 7 bases, and 19 bases lay between the germline ends. The CDR3 has 15 amino acids. Germline CDR1 MNHEY, CDR2 SMNVEV (reference sequence). With respect to this clonotype: Its antigen remains unidentified.

Sequenced here: PBMCs, sampled on the day of the yellow fever booster vaccination. The chain uses TRBV27 and TRBJ1-2; D possibly corresponds to TRBD1 (6 bases). The receptor's source is a man under 40 who received the YFV17D yellow fever vaccine. CDR3 nucleotide sequence: TGTGCCAGCAGTTCACTAGACAGGCCTCCTTTTGGCTACACCTTC. Encoded protein: CASSSLDRPPFGYTF.